The entry that follows covers one T cell receptor beta chain sequence. Antigen unknown. The treatment here: some 19 received Ad26.COV2.S at low or high dose, single or two shots; a few received placebo; per-sample allocation not given. Collection of samples fell on day 63 after the first vaccine or placebo injection. Boston hosted the donor, who was an adult aged 18-55 years. Participants' vaccine, an Ad26 vector, delivered Wuhan-strain SARS-CoV-2 spike. CDR1 is SGHDT, CDR2 YYEEEE, per germline. This CDR3 has 16 residues. The germline V and J ends were trimmed by 6 bases and 0 bases, with 13 bases remaining between them. Profiled with immunoSEQ multiplex PCR; TCRdb holds only in-frame clones, not every one. The data contain about 420,000 clones, 88% of them singletons. This sample is part of a study of Ad26.COV2.S vaccination and SARS-CoV-2 variants. Study background: The Ad26.COV2.S arm of the COV1001 trial was where the donor was placed. Study-wide findings and caveats: Spike-specific TCR breadth in vaccine recipients exceeded that seen in placebo recipients.

The rearrangement joins TRBV5-6 to TRBJ2-6; no clear D. The specimen comprised peripheral blood, sampled in a trial of Ad26.COV2.S vaccine versus placebo. This receptor was obtained from a person between 18 and 65 years old who received the Ad26.COV2.S COVID-19 vaccine or a placebo. The DNA of the CDR3 is TGTGCCAGCACAAAGACACATACCTCTGGGGCCAACGTCCTGACTTTC. This sequence encodes CASTKTHTSGANVLTF.